This T cell receptor beta chain was identified during a study of cytomegalovirus exposure and HLA in healthy donors. In the study overall: T cells numbering around 190 million yielded around 120 million unique TCR beta sequences in an earlier analysis.

The V end was cut by 2 bases, the J end by 4 bases, with 8 bases between. Germline CDR1 SEHNR, CDR2 FQNEAQ (reference sequence). The CDR3 covers 14 residues. The study ran its PCR with 60 Vbeta and 13 Jbeta primers. Generated by immunoSEQ multiplex PCR, the TCRdb table keeps only in-frame clones and is missing some. Among tens of thousands of clones listed, around 80% were seen once. The sequence derives from a man between 18 and 35 years old in good health and CMV-seronegative. The chain employs TRBV7-9 and TRBJ2-2; D call uncertain. Specimen: PBMCs. Here the CDR3 DNA reads TGTGCCAGCAGCTTAAACTCGCTCACCGGGGAGCTGTTTTTT. This gives the protein CASSLNSLTGELFF. Using reference TRBV7-9 and TRBJ2-2 for the parts outside the CDR3, the full variable domain is DTGVSQNPRHKITKRGQNVTFRCDPISEHNRLYWYRQTLGQGPEFLTYFQNEAQLEKSRLLSDRFSAERPKGSFSTLEIQRTEQGDSAMYLCASSLNSLTGELFFGEGSRLTVL.